This T cell receptor beta chain was identified during a study of response to subunit inactivated influenza vaccine. The ends were cut back, 1 base at V and 5 bases at J, with 6 bases in the middle. CDR3 length: 13 amino acids. The germline V gene encodes CDR1 SGHVS and CDR2 FNYEAQ. Using its own MiXCR run on the RT-PCR reads, TCRdb lists one record per CDR3 protein. The data contain around 150,000 distinct CDR3 sequences, around 9.9% of them singletons. This sequence originates from a man in his fifties or sixties who received an inactivated influenza vaccine. J is TRBJ1-5 and V is TRBV7-6; D is ambiguous. The sample was non-naive T cells sorted from PBMCs, taken about 40 days after vaccination. The CDR3 loop reads CASSLDPYQPQHF. DNA for the CDR3: TGTGCCAGCAGCTTAGACCCCTATCAGCCCCAGCATTTT.